This TCR beta chain was sequenced during a study of human T cells and chemical hapten exposure. Whole-study context: The upper back received 0.01% DPC by patch testing, with results read at 6 days.

TCRdb used MiXCR to reprocess the RACE reads, holding one entry per CDR3 protein. Of 100,000 to 150,000 distinct CDR3 sequences listed, approximately 10% were seen once; the top ten hold approximately 2.5%. The sample's time point: patch test 3, about 24 weeks after DPC sensitization. Documented treatment: therapeutic diphenylcyclopropenone sensitization with weekly scalp DPC. The CDR3 has 10 residues. Germline lookup yields CDR1 DFQATT and CDR2 SNEGSKA (reference sequence). Trimming removed 3 bases from V and 9 bases from J, with 6 bases in between. This clonotype was counted many times. The TCR sequence derives from a woman aged 45-60 years with alopecia areata. Some clones in this sample may be carry-over from other donors' samples. This material consisted of whole blood, taken in connection with sensitization to the hapten diphenylcyclopropenone (DPC). The V call is TRBV20-1, the J call TRBJ2-1; unclear D gene. CDR3 DNA: TGCAGTGCTAGGTCGGCTGAGCAGTTCTTC. Its translation: CSARSAEQFF.